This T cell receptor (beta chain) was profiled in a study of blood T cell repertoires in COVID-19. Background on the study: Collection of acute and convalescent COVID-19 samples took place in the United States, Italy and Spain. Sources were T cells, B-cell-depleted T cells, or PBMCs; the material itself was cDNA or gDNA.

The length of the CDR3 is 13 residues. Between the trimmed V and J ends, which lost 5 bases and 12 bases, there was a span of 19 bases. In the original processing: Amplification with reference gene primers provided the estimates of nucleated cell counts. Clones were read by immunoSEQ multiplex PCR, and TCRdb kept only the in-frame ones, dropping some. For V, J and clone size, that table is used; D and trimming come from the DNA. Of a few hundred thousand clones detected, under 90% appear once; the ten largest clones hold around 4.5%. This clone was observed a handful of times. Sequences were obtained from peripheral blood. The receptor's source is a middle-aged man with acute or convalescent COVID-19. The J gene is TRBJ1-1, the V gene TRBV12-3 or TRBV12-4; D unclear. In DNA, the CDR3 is TGTGCCAGCAGTCGAAGGGCCTCCCGCGGGACTTTCTTT. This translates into CASSRRASRGTFF.